This TCR beta chain was identified in a study of T cell responses to AZD1222 COVID-19 vaccine. Study summary: Pooled together were second doses at about 4 or about 12 weeks. Study-wide results and limits: Targeting of unmutated variant regions was reportedly seen in nearly half of spike-specific TCRs. Repertoires were obtained only post-peak T cell response.

Here immunoSEQ multiplex PCR was the method, and the copy in TCRdb shows in-frame clones only, minus some. Of 150,000 to 200,000 clones listed, approximately 94% were seen once; the top ten hold approximately 0.58%. Comment on this clone: Antigen specificity is unknown.

The sequence was obtained from an adult in good health. Sequences were derived from peripheral blood, sampled on day 0 of AZD1222 vaccination.

CDR3 sequence reads: CASTEGDYGYTF. CDR3 DNA: TGCGCCAGCACGGAGGGTGACTATGGCTACACCTTC. This sequence joins TRBV5-1 and TRBJ1-2, with D uncertain. V lost 6 bases, J lost 3 bases, and 9 bases lay in between. CDR3 length equals 12 residues. Germline V gene data show CDR1 as SGHRS and CDR2 as YFSETQ.